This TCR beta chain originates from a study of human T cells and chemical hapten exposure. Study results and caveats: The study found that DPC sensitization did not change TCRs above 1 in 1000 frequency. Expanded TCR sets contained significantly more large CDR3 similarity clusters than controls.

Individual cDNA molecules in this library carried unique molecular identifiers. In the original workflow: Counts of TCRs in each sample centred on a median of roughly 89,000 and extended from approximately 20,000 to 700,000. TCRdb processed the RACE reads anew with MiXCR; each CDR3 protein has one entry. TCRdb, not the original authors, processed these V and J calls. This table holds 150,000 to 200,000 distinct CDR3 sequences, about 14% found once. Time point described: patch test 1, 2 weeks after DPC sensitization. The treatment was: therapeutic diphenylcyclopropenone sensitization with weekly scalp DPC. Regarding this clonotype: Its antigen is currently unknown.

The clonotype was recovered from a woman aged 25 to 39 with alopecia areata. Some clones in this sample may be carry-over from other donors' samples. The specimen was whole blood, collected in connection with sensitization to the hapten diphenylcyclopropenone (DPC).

The CDR3 nucleotides read TGTGCCAGCAGCCCGGGTCTCGCGGTGGATACGCAGTATTTT. Residues: CASSPGLAVDTQYF. The chain carries TRBV7-2 and TRBJ2-3; no definite D call. Looked up from germline, CDR1 is SGHTA and CDR2 is FQGNSA. The CDR3 spans 14 residues. V gave up 5 bases and J gave up 6 bases, with 15 bases separating them.